This T cell receptor (beta chain) stems from a study of blood T cell repertoires in COVID-19. The table came from immunoSEQ multiplex PCR; TCRdb's copy has only in-frame clones and leaves some out. This sample has about 97,000 clones, with roughly nine tenths found just once. The sequenced material came from peripheral blood. This TCR derives from a man between 50 and 59 years old with acute or convalescent COVID-19.

CDR3 nucleotide sequence: TGCAGCGTTGCGAGGGGGGGGGCTGAAAAACTGTTTTTT. Translation: CSVARGGAEKLFF. The chain recombines TRBV29-1 with TRBJ1-4, with a weak D call TRBD1 (6 bases). CDR1 is SQVTM and CDR2 is ANQGSEA in the germline V gene. The CDR3 is 13 residues long. V lost 4 bases and J 7 bases, leaving 13 bases between the germline ends.